This TCR beta chain was recovered during a study of Ad26.COV2.S vaccination and SARS-CoV-2 variants. Overall study: The donor belonged to the COV1001 Ad26.COV2.S trial arm. Doses of Ad26.COV2.S were injected into muscle once or twice, 56 days apart. Overall study results and limits: Substantial breadth was reported for post-vaccination spike-specific CD8+ and CD4+ T cells. TCR breadth and depth analyses may have underestimated total T cell responses.

Using immunoSEQ multiplex PCR, the repertoire was profiled, and TCRdb retains in-frame clones only, with some absent. The data show roughly 380,000 clones, around nine tenths seen once. Noted treatment: some 20 received Ad26.COV2.S at low or high dose, single or two shots; roughly five received placebo; per-sample allocation not given. Sampling took place 63 days after the first vaccine or placebo injection. Concerning this clone itself: Its antigen is not identified.

The length of the CDR3 is 17 residues. Per germline, CDR1 MDHEN and CDR2 SYDVKM. The V and J ends lost 6 bases and 4 bases, in that order; junction bases with no gene match: 13. The sequences come from peripheral blood, collected in a trial of Ad26.COV2.S vaccine versus placebo. The TCR comes from a person aged 18-65 years who received the Ad26.COV2.S COVID-19 vaccine or a placebo. The genes are TRBV28 and TRBJ2-1, with 9 nucleotides matching TRBD1. Written as DNA, the CDR3 is TGTGCCAGCAGCCACTGGAAGGGACAGGGACGGTACAATGAGCAGTTCTTC. The encoded protein is CASSHWKGQGRYNEQFF.